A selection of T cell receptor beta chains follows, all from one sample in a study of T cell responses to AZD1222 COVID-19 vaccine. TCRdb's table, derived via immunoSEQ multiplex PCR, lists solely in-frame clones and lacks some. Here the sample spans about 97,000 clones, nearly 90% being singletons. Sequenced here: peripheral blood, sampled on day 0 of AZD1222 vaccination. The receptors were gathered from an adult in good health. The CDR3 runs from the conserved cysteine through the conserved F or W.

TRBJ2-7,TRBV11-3,CASSLGDRSYEQYF
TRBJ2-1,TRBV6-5,CASSYGRNNEQFF
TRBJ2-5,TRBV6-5,CASSSGAMETQYF
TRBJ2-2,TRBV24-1,CATSYGTERAGELFF
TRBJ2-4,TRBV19,CASSRVGTLAKNIQYF
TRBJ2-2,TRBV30,CAWSVGYTGELFF
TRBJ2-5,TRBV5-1,CASSLDRRTGAETQYF
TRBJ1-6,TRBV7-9,CASSLNSGTPLHF
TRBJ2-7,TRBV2,CASNKDTYEQYF
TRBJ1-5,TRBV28,CASSLYLGKPQHF
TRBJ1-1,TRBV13,CASSLGQNTEAFF
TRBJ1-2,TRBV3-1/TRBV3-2,CASSSGLAGYTF
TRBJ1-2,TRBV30,CAWRDSDYGYTF
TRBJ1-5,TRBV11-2,CASSSGGGVTQPQHF
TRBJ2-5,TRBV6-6,CASSYTIDRGWQTQYF
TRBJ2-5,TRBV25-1,CASSVGGGTQETQYF
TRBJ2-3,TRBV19,CASRDRGSVVDTQYF